Below, 27 T cell receptor beta chains from the same sample are listed, as sequenced in a study of T cell changes during pregnancy in multiple sclerosis. Method: immunoSEQ multiplex PCR; TCRdb's copy keeps in-frame clones and lacks some. Of some 74,000 clones in the sample, 80% to 95% were seen once. The sample here was peripheral blood, taken after pregnancy. Receptor source: a female donor in good health, enrolled as a control in a pregnancy study.

This clone came up once. CDR3 loop: CASRPGQFYEQYF. The CDR3, as DNA: TGTGCCAGCAGACCCGGACAGTTCTACGAGCAGTACTTC. The chain couples TRBV28 to TRBJ2-7; a possible D gene is TRBD1 (6 bases). CDR1 and CDR2 from the germline V gene are MDHEN and SYDVKM. Trimming cost V 6 bases and J 3 bases, with 12 bases left between them. The CDR3 extends over 13 amino acids.

The chain links TRBV7-8 to TRBJ2-5; perhaps TRBD2 as D (6 bases). The CDR3 sequence is 14 residues long. Germline V gives CDR1 SGHVS, CDR2 FQNEAQ. V was pared by 5 bases and J by 5 bases, with 15 bases between. CDR3 region: CASSQIGGTETQYF. CDR3 bases: TGTGCCAGCAGCCAAATCGGGGGTACGGAGACCCAGTACTTC.

The chain uses TRBV19 and TRBJ1-5; tentatively, D is TRBD1 (6 bases). Germline CDR1 is LNHDA and CDR2 is SQIVND (reference sequence). Trimming left V 9 bases short and J 2 bases short, with 17 bases between. The CDR3 has 15 residues. The CDR3 protein is CASRGGSVGNQPQHF. Written as DNA, the CDR3 is TGTGCCAGCCGAGGGGGTTCGGTGGGCAATCAGCCCCAGCATTTT. Filled out from reference TRBV19 and TRBJ1-5, the complete variable domain reads DGGITQSPKYLFRKEGQNVTLSCEQNLNHDAMYWYRQDPGQGLRLIYYSQIVNDFQKGDIAEGYSVSREKKESFPLTVTSAQKNPTAFYLCASRGGSVGNQPQHFGDGTRLSIL.

The CDR3 nucleotides are TGTGCCAGCAGGGGACAGGGGGGATTGGGCGAGCAGTACTTC. Residues: CASRGQGGLGEQYF. V and J are TRBV27 and TRBJ2-7; TRBD1 matches at 11 bases. The CDR3 covers 14 residues. Per germline, CDR1 MNHEY and CDR2 SMNVEV (reference sequence). V was clipped by 6 bases and J by 6 bases; unmatched bases: 7.

The chain uses TRBV19 and TRBJ2-2; 9 positions match TRBD2. The CDR3 consists of 15 residues. The V gene's germline CDR1 is LNHDA and CDR2 SQIVND (reference sequence). Trimming cost V 3 bases and J 1 base; bases outside gene matches: 0. The chain's CDR3 is CASSISGGNTGELFF. DNA for the CDR3: TGTGCCAGTAGTATTAGCGGGGGGAACACCGGGGAGCTGTTTTTT.

This clone appeared a few times. The genes are TRBV28 and TRBJ1-5; D unresolved. Trimming took off 1 base at V and 3 bases at J, with 4 bases between the two ends. This CDR3 region has 13 residues. CDR1 MDHEN and CDR2 SYDVKM come from the germline V gene. CDR3 sequence (DNA): TGTGCCAGCAGTTTATCAGTCAATCAGCCCCAGCATTTT. The encoded protein is CASSLSVNQPQHF.

The chain recombines TRBV5-1 with TRBJ2-3; 9 nucleotides agree with TRBD2. The CDR3 spans 15 residues. J lost 5 bases, V lost 10 bases, and 14 bases had no gene match. Germline CDR1 SGHRS, CDR2 YFSETQ. The chain's CDR3 is CASRSSGRSLDTQYF. The CDR3 DNA follows: TGCGCCTCCAGAAGTAGCGGGAGATCCTTAGATACGCAGTATTTT.

The genes are TRBV5-1 and TRBJ2-6; 8 bases fit TRBD1. The J segment lost 1 base and the V segment lost 3 bases, leaving 3 bases of the junction unmatched. Germline V gene data show CDR1 as SGHRS and CDR2 as YFSETQ. This CDR3 contains 16 residues. CDR3 coding DNA: TGCGCCAGCAGCTCGGACAGGGCGTCTGGGGCCAACGTCCTGACTTTC. This gives the protein CASSSDRASGANVLTF.

The rearrangement links TRBV6-1 to TRBJ1-5; D is unclear. The CDR3 extends over 15 amino acids. The germline V and J ends were trimmed by 2 bases and 6 bases, with 14 bases remaining between them. Germline loops: CDR1 MNHNS, CDR2 SASEGT. The CDR3 DNA is TGTGCCAGCAGTGAAACAAAGGGAGGGAGTCAGCCCCAGCATTTT. As protein: CASSETKGGSQPQHF.

This clone occurred once. This chain joins TRBV11-2 and TRBJ2-1, with a tentative D call TRBD2 (5 bases). CDR1 and CDR2 from the germline V gene are SGHAT and FQNNGV. The V end lost 2 bases, the J end lost 7 bases, and 12 bases lay between the germline ends. The CDR3 is 14 amino acids. CDR3: CASSLSGSRNEQFF. The DNA for the CDR3 is TGTGCCAGCAGCTTATCTGGGAGTCGAAATGAGCAGTTCTTC.

V and J are TRBV5-1 and TRBJ2-1; 10 nucleotides align to TRBD2. V trimming: 2 bases; J trimming: 8 bases; junction bases outside the gene matches: 7. CDR3 length: 15 amino acids. Germline CDR1 SGHRS, CDR2 YFSETQ. Written as DNA, the CDR3 is TGCGCCAGCAGCTTACGGCTAGCGGGAGCAGATGAGCAGTTCTTC. Its protein is CASSLRLAGADEQFF.

V usage is TRBV5-1 and J usage is TRBJ2-1; possibly TRBD2 for D (6 bases). This CDR3 is built from 13 residues. The V and J ends lost 5 bases and 8 bases respectively, with 14 bases between them. Germline V gives CDR1 SGHRS, CDR2 YFSETQ. In DNA form, the CDR3 reads TGCGCCAGCAGGCGGGACCAGGCCGATGAGCAGTTCTTC. Translating it yields CASRRDQADEQFF. The full variable domain, rest sourced from reference TRBV5-1 and TRBJ2-1, is KAGVTQTPRYLIKTRGQQVTLSCSPISGHRSVSWYQQTPGQGLQFLFEYFSETQRNKGNFPGRFSGRQFSNSRSEMNVSTLELGDSALYLCASRRDQADEQFFGPGTRLTVL.

V and J are TRBV6-5 and TRBJ1-1, with D unresolved. The CDR3 loop spans 15 amino acids. The germline CDR1 and CDR2 sequences are MNHEY and SVGAGI. The V and J ends lost 6 bases and 5 bases respectively, with 19 bases between them. Here the CDR3 DNA reads TGTGCCAGCAGCTCTTTGGATTCGGGAAGGACTGAAGCTTTCTTT. Residues: CASSSLDSGRTEAFF.

The chain links TRBV9 to TRBJ2-1; 7 nucleotides line up with TRBD2. CDR1 SGDLS and CDR2 YYNGEE come from the germline V gene. The CDR3 spans 16 residues. Germline trimming cut 0 bases from V and 1 base from J; bases unmatched to any gene: 4. Written as DNA, the CDR3 is TGTGCCAGCAGCGTAGAAGCTAGCGGTTCCTACAATGAGCAGTTCTTC. Protein sequence: CASSVEASGSYNEQFF.

The DNA for the CDR3 is TGTGCCAGTAGTATCTGGCGGGGGTCGGGCTATGGCTACACCTTC. It is translated as CASSIWRGSGYGYTF. The chain uses TRBV19 and TRBJ1-2; TRBD1 is a possible D gene (5 bases). In germline, CDR1 is LNHDA, CDR2 SQIVND (reference sequence). Trimming shortened V by 3 bases and J by 4 bases, and 15 bases separated the two germline ends. This CDR3 has 15 residues.

For the CDR3, the DNA is TGTGCCAGCAGCCCCCCCGGGAGGGGTAATGAGCAGTTCTTC. It translates to CASSPPGRGNEQFF. The V call is TRBV9, the J call TRBJ2-1; 8 nucleotides agree with TRBD2. J was trimmed by 7 bases and V by 4 bases; bases with no gene match: 7. This CDR3 region has 14 residues. The germline V gene encodes CDR1 SGDLS and CDR2 YYNGEE.

The chain uses TRBV10-1 and TRBJ2-5, with 11 bases that match TRBD1. The CDR3 length is 17 residues. The V and J ends lost 0 bases and 3 bases, in that order; junction bases with no gene match: 6. Germline values: CDR1 WNHNN, CDR2 SYGVQD (reference sequence). CDR3 in amino acids: CASSESSGTGGKETQYF. CDR3 coding DNA: TGCGCCAGCAGTGAGTCGAGTGGGACAGGGGGGAAAGAGACCCAGTACTTC.

CDR3 DNA: TGTGCCAGCAACCTGGGGGGCGGGAGCGCCTACAATGAGCAGTTCTTC. Translated, it gives CASNLGGGSAYNEQFF. This rearrangement joins TRBV2 to TRBJ2-1; D perhaps matches TRBD2 (7 bases). Germline V gives CDR1 SNHLY, CDR2 FYNNEI. V was cut by 7 bases and J by 2 bases, with 18 bases left in between. This CDR3 is built from 16 residues.

This rearrangement joins TRBV9 to TRBJ2-2; 7 bases are shared with TRBD2. CDR1 SGDLS and CDR2 YYNGEE come from the germline V gene. V lost 0 bases to trimming and J lost 3 bases; unmatched junction nucleotides: 2. The CDR3 extends over 15 amino acids. Here the CDR3 DNA reads TGTGCCAGCAGCGTAGAAGGGAGGGACACCGGGGAGCTGTTTTTT. Its protein is CASSVEGRDTGELFF.

The V gene is TRBV6-1, the J gene TRBJ2-5, with TRBD1 matching 7 bases. The CDR3 is made up of 14 amino acids. Germline lookup yields CDR1 MNHNS and CDR2 SASEGT. Unmatched junction bases numbered 5, after V lost 6 bases and J lost 1 base. CDR3 region: CASREQGSQETQYF. The DNA of the CDR3 is TGTGCCAGCAGGGAACAGGGGAGCCAAGAGACCCAGTACTTC.

This sequence joins TRBV19 and TRBJ2-7, with 9 bases lining up with TRBD1. The V gene's germline CDR1 is LNHDA and CDR2 SQIVND (reference sequence). Trimming took 3 bases from V and 4 from J; bases not matched to a gene: 1. The CDR3 length is 13 residues. CDR3 residues: CASSIGQGYEQYF. The CDR3 DNA reads TGTGCCAGTAGTATTGGACAGGGGTACGAGCAGTACTTC.

V usage is TRBV25-1 and J usage is TRBJ2-1, with D possibly being TRBD1 (7 bases). The CDR3 extends over 15 amino acids. CDR1 and CDR2 from the germline V gene are MGHDK and SYGVNS. V was shortened by 3 bases and J by 2 bases, with 11 bases between the two germline ends. The CDR3 nucleotides read TGTGCCAGCAGTGACCAGGGGGGTCCCTACAATGAGCAGTTCTTC. Protein product: CASSDQGGPYNEQFF.

This chain connects TRBV14 to TRBJ2-7; D remains unclear. V was pared by 1 base and J by 3 bases, with 19 bases between. The germline CDR1 and CDR2 sequences are SGHDN and FVKESK. The CDR3 loop spans 17 amino acids. The chain's CDR3 is CASSQVRSSHLSYEQYF. The CDR3 nucleotides read TGTGCCAGCAGCCAAGTGAGGTCCAGTCACCTTAGCTACGAGCAGTACTTC. Filled out from reference TRBV14 and TRBJ2-7, the complete variable domain reads EAGVTQFPSHSVIEKGQTVTLRCDPISGHDNLYWYRRVMGKEIKFLLHFVKESKQDESGMPNNRFLAERTGGTYSTLKVQPAELEDSGVYFCASSQVRSSHLSYEQYFGPGTRLTVT.

J is TRBJ2-3 and V is TRBV27; D might be TRBD2 (6 bases). Trimming left V 7 bases short and J 1 base short, with 18 bases between. Germline values: CDR1 MNHEY, CDR2 SMNVEV (reference sequence). The CDR3 covers 16 residues. CDR3 in amino acids: CASIGGLSGGTDTQYF. CDR3 in DNA: TGTGCCAGCATCGGTGGACTTTCGGGAGGCACAGATACGCAGTATTTT.

The table lists this clone with a count of one. The chain joins TRBV7-9 to TRBJ1-1, with 8 bases matching TRBD1. The germline gives CDR1 SEHNR, CDR2 FQNEAQ (reference sequence). Trimming took 5 bases from V and 5 from J; bases not matched to a gene: 10. The CDR3 spans 15 residues. For the CDR3, the DNA is TGTGCCAGCAGCATCCCGACAGGGGCTCCAACTGAAGCTTTCTTT. Translated: CASSIPTGAPTEAFF.

This clone has only a few counts. V usage is TRBV6-1 and J usage is TRBJ2-3; TRBD1 agrees at 9 bases. The J segment lost 0 bases and the V segment lost 8 bases, leaving 6 bases of the junction unmatched. The CDR3 spans 15 residues. Germline V gene lookup returns CDR1 MNHNS and CDR2 SASEGT. The CDR3 DNA reads as TGTGCCAGCGTTTACGGGACAGGGAGCACAGATACGCAGTATTTT. It specifies CASVYGTGSTDTQYF.

The chain couples TRBV2 to TRBJ1-2; 7 positions agree with TRBD1. The germline CDR1 and CDR2 sequences are SNHLY and FYNNEI. The CDR3 has 13 residues. Trimming at V came to 6 bases and at J to 5 bases, leaving 6 bases not matched to a gene. The CDR3 protein is CASRDRDLYGYTF. In DNA form, the CDR3 reads TGTGCCAGCAGAGACAGGGACTTATATGGCTACACCTTC.